The following is a TCR beta chain sequence with its context. Its specificity is not known. Germline lookup yields CDR1 SGHTA and CDR2 FQGTGA. Trimming took off 5 bases at V and 7 bases at J, with 8 bases between the two ends. This CDR3 comprises 11 residues. Unique molecular identifiers had been added to the TCR beta cDNA libraries. Input of roughly 0.85 to 11 million T cells yielded roughly 530,000 cDNA molecules. Each CDR3 protein is one row after TCRdb ran MiXCR on the PCR reads. The repertoire holds about 400,000 distinct CDR3 sequences, with roughly 30% as singletons. The data originate from a study of post-analysis software for immune sequencing data. Study-level results: TRBV segments more frequent in patients than in controls numbered five and included TRBV5-6, TRBV5-1 and TRBV20-1.

The sample taken for sequencing was blood. This rearrangement joins TRBV7-3 to TRBJ1-1; D unclear. This TCR was recovered from a girl aged 10-17 years with multiple sclerosis. The DNA of the CDR3 is TGTGCCAGCAGCGGGAATGGTGAAGCTTTCTTT. Encoded protein: CASSGNGEAFF.